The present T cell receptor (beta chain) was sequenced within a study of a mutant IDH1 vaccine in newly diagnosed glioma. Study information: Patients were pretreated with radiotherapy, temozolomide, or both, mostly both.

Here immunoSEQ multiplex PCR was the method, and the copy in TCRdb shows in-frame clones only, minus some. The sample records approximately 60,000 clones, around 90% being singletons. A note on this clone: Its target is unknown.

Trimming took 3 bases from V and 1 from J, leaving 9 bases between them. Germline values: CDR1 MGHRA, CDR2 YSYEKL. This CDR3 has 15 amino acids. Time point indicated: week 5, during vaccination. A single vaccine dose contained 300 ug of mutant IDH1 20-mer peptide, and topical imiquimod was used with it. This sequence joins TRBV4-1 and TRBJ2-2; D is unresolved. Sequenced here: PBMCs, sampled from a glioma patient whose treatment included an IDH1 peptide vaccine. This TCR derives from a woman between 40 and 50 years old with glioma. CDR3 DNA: TGCGCCAGCAGCCACCCGGTCCAGAACACCGGGGAGCTGTTTTTT. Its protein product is CASSHPVQNTGELFF.